A single TCR beta chain is shown here with its context. Its antigen is not known. A J-beta primer mix and a sample-barcoded 5' primer were used in a second PCR of about 6 to 12 cycles. TCRdb processed the 5' RACE reads anew with MiXCR; each CDR3 protein has one entry. The profile covers hundreds of thousands of distinct CDR3 sequences, with 62% appearing a single time and 25% to 35% taken by the ten largest. CDR1 is MGHDK, CDR2 SYGVNS, per germline. This CDR3 has 14 amino acids. V lost 4 bases, J lost 0 bases, and 10 bases lay in between. The sample is drawn from a study of blood T cells in healthy people across ages. Study results and limitations: Strong correlation linked observed beta diversity and percent naive T cells. The study lacked donor CMV status, which possibly confounded expanded clonotype changes.

Sequenced sample: blood. V and J are TRBV25-1 and TRBJ2-7, with D uncertain. This clonotype was sampled from a young man in good health. CDR3 bases: TGTGCCAGCAGTGCGGTGGAGAACTCCTACGAGCAGTACTTC. It codes for CASSAVENSYEQYF.